Below, 12 T cell receptor beta chains from the same sample are listed, as sequenced in a study of T cells in tumors after PD-1 blockade. Only in-frame clones appear in the TCRdb table, and some are missing; sequencing was by immunoSEQ multiplex PCR. The table records roughly 50,000 clones, more than 65% of them present only once. The sequences come from PBMCs, collected before anti-PD-1 treatment. These receptors originate from a human donor with basal cell carcinoma.

The rearrangement joins TRBV19 to TRBJ1-4, with TRBD1 as a possible D gene (5 bases). The CDR3 contains 15 residues. V lost 5 bases to trimming and J lost 6 bases, with 16 bases between them. The germline V gene has CDR1 LNHDA and CDR2 SQIVND (reference sequence). CDR3 in DNA: TGTGCCAGTAGTCGCAACCTGGTAGGGGATGAAAAACTGTTTTTT. Its protein product is CASSRNLVGDEKLFF.

The chain combines TRBV7-9 with TRBJ2-5; 10 positions agree with TRBD2. The CDR3 is 14 residues long. The junction had 5 bases not matched to a gene; V was cut back by 5 bases and J by 5 bases. Germline lookup yields CDR1 SEHNR and CDR2 FQNEAQ (reference sequence). CDR3 DNA sequence: TGTGCCAGCAGCCCTAGCGGGGGCGGGGAGACCCAGTACTTC. This encodes CASSPSGGGETQYF.

CDR3 sequence (DNA): TGTGCCAGCAGCGTAACCGGGAGGGATACGCAGTATTTT. It specifies CASSVTGRDTQYF. This chain links TRBV9 with TRBJ2-3, with 7 bases fitting TRBD2. V was clipped by 1 base and J by 6 bases; unmatched bases: 2. CDR3 length equals 13 residues. Germline V lookup: CDR1 SGDLS, CDR2 YYNGEE.

This chain connects TRBV18 to TRBJ1-1; D is ambiguous. V was pared by 3 bases and J by 6 bases, with 11 bases between. The length of the CDR3 is 13 residues. Germline V gene sequence: CDR1 KGHSH, CDR2 LQKENI. The chain's CDR3 is CASSPTGSAEAFF. CDR3 in DNA: TGTGCCAGCTCACCTACGGGGAGCGCTGAAGCTTTCTTT.

This sequence joins TRBV6-4 and TRBJ2-6; the match to TRBD1 covers 10 bases. Germline CDR1 MRHNA, CDR2 SNTAGT. Trimming removed 4 bases from V and 0 bases from J; junction bases left unmatched: 0. This CDR3 is built from 16 residues. The chain's CDR3 is CASSGTGGSGANVLTF. The CDR3 region has the DNA TGTGCCAGCAGTGGGACAGGGGGCTCTGGGGCCAACGTCCTGACTTTC.

The gene calls are TRBV3-1 (or the pseudogene TRBV3-2) and TRBJ2-6, with a possible D match to TRBD2 (5 bases). Between the trimmed V and J ends, which lost 1 base and 1 base, there was a span of 5 bases. Germline-derived CDR1 and CDR2 are LGHDT and YNNKEL (reference sequence). The length of the CDR3 is 15 residues. The CDR3 sequence is CASSQGGSGANVLTF. CDR3 sequence (DNA): TGTGCCAGCAGCCAAGGAGGGTCTGGGGCCAACGTCCTGACTTTC.

This sequence joins TRBV28 and TRBJ2-1, with 11 bases fitting TRBD1. This CDR3 region has 18 residues. V lost 1 base, J lost 7 bases, and 12 bases stayed unmatched. Germline CDR1 MDHEN, CDR2 SYDVKM. The CDR3 region is CASSLFASGDRGWNEQFF. For the CDR3, the DNA is TGTGCCAGCAGTTTATTTGCTTCTGGGGACAGGGGGTGGAATGAGCAGTTCTTC.

This sequence joins TRBV6-1 and TRBJ2-1; TRBD2 aligns across 10 bases. Trimming took 6 bases from V and 4 from J; bases not matched to a gene: 6. Germline CDR1 is MNHNS and CDR2 is SASEGT. The CDR3 contains 15 residues. Here the CDR3 DNA reads TGTGCCAGCAGCCTCAGCGGGGGGGATTACAATGAGCAGTTCTTC. Protein product: CASSLSGGDYNEQFF.

This sequence joins TRBV6-1 and TRBJ1-5; the D is unclear. Trimming took 0 bases from V and 2 from J, leaving 8 bases between them. Germline V gene lookup returns CDR1 MNHNS and CDR2 SASEGT. The CDR3 runs to 15 residues. CDR3 coding DNA: TGTGCCAGCAGTGAAGCAACTGTACGCAATCAGCCCCAGCATTTT. This encodes CASSEATVRNQPQHF.

This rearrangement joins TRBV7-9 to TRBJ2-5; 7 bases are a match to TRBD1. V was clipped by 3 bases and J by 3 bases; unmatched bases: 7. This CDR3 is built from 15 residues. Germline CDR1 is SEHNR and CDR2 is FQNEAQ (reference sequence). DNA of the CDR3: TGTGCCAGCAGCTTCGACAGGGTTGAAAAAGAGACCCAGTACTTC. It specifies CASSFDRVEKETQYF.

The CDR3 protein is CASSGGGSNEKLFF. Written as DNA, the CDR3 is TGCGCCAGCAGCGGGGGAGGGAGTAATGAAAAACTGTTTTTT. The chain carries TRBV5-1 and TRBJ1-4; weak D call: TRBD1 (5 bases). Germline loops: CDR1 SGHRS, CDR2 YFSETQ. The CDR3 is 14 amino acids. Trimming cost V 4 bases and J 4 bases, with 11 bases left between them.

The chain employs TRBV6-4 and TRBJ1-1; D is perhaps TRBD1 (5 bases). Trimming stripped 8 bases from V and 7 bases from J, with 14 bases between. The germline gives CDR1 MRHNA, CDR2 SNTAGT. The CDR3 contains 12 residues. CDR3 residues: CASARDSGEAFF. In DNA form, the CDR3 reads TGTGCCAGCGCCAGGGATTCGGGTGAAGCTTTCTTT.